These 14 T cell receptor beta chains share one sample of origin, sequenced in a study of CD8+CD57+ T cells in acquired aplastic anemia. According to the study, genomic DNA was the template for TCR beta VDJ and CDR3 profiling. TCRdb analysed the reads with MiXCR anew, one entry per CDR3 protein. The profile covers approximately 190,000 distinct CDR3 sequences, with around three fifths appearing a single time and roughly 46% taken by the ten largest. The source material was sorted CD4+, CD8+, or CD8+CD57+ T cells (not recorded which) from PBMCs. The receptor source for this set is a human donor with severe aplastic anemia or a healthy control (not recorded which).

This chain joins TRBV20-1 and TRBJ1-1, with D possibly TRBD1 on 5 matching bases. Germline CDR1 DFQATT, CDR2 SNEGSKA (reference sequence). Trimming left V 6 bases short and J 0 bases short, with 11 bases between. The CDR3 consists of 13 residues. The CDR3 protein is CSAQGRLNTEAFF. The CDR3 coding sequence is TGCAGTGCCCAGGGACGTCTGAACACTGAAGCTTTCTTT.

This clonotype was seen repeatedly, ten times or more. The chain combines TRBV10-2 with TRBJ2-3; perhaps D is TRBD1 or TRBD2 (5 bases each). Germline loops: CDR1 WSHSY, CDR2 SAAADI. V was pared by 1 base and J by 1 base, with 15 bases between. The CDR3 covers 17 residues. Here the CDR3 reads CASSEWSLGVGTDTQYF. Written as DNA, the CDR3 is TGCGCCAGCAGTGAGTGGAGTTTGGGGGTGGGCACAGATACGCAGTATTTT.

This clonotype has a single count. V and J are TRBV2 and TRBJ2-3; 7 nucleotides match TRBD2. CDR1 is SNHLY, CDR2 FYNNEI, per germline. V shed 7 bases, J shed 1 base, and the junction held 5 bases outside the gene matches. The CDR3 is 14 amino acids. The CDR3 reads CASKAGDRTDTQYF. For the CDR3, the DNA is TGTGCCAGCAAGGCGGGGGACCGCACAGATACGCAGTATTTT.

The chain joins TRBV7-9 to TRBJ2-6; TRBD2 might be the D (5 bases). CDR3 length: 17 residues. Germline CDR1 is SEHNR and CDR2 is FQNEAQ (reference sequence). V lost 0 bases to trimming and J lost 4 bases, with 13 bases between them. This CDR3 reads CASSLARTRSGANVLTF. CDR3 nucleotides: TGTGCCAGCAGCTTAGCGAGGACTCGGTCCGGGGCCAACGTCCTGACTTTC.

The CDR3 region has the DNA TGTGCCAGCAGCTTAGGGATAGGGAACGATCTCTATGGCTACACCTTC. It codes for CASSLGIGNDLYGYTF. This chain joins TRBV7-9 and TRBJ1-2; D gene ambiguous. The CDR3 runs to 16 residues. Trimming took 1 base from V and 4 from J, leaving 16 bases between them. The germline gives CDR1 SEHNR, CDR2 FQNEAQ (reference sequence).

There are many counts of this clonotype. The chain recombines TRBV9 with TRBJ1-2, with D tentatively TRBD1 (5 bases). V was pared by 3 bases and J by 4 bases, with 19 bases between. The germline gives CDR1 SGDLS, CDR2 YYNGEE. This CDR3 has 16 residues. The CDR3 reads CASSAGGGGEFYGYTF. CDR3 DNA: TGTGCCAGCAGCGCGGGTGGGGGGGGAGAATTCTATGGCTACACCTTC.

The CDR3 here is CASSLASWGDNSPLHF. The CDR3 DNA reads TGTGCCAGCAGCTTAGCGTCATGGGGGGATAATTCACCCCTCCACTTT. The rearrangement uses TRBV7-6 and TRBJ1-6; D might be TRBD1 (5 bases). This CDR3 is built from 16 residues. CDR1 SGHVS and CDR2 FNYEAQ come from the germline V gene. V lost 0 bases, J lost 5 bases, and 11 bases lay in between.

This chain connects TRBV7-9 to TRBJ1-2; 8 bases match TRBD1. The germline CDR1 and CDR2 sequences are SEHNR and FQNEAQ (reference sequence). The V and J ends lost 1 base and 7 bases, in that order; junction bases with no gene match: 11. The CDR3 extends over 16 amino acids. The CDR3 DNA reads as TGTGCCAGCAGCTTAGGGCAGGGGGCGACGAGCTCTGGCTACACCTTC. Its translation: CASSLGQGATSSGYTF.

This clonotype was counted once. The chain couples TRBV7-9 to TRBJ1-6, with 8 bases identical to TRBD1. Germline trimming cut 4 bases from V and 2 bases from J; bases unmatched to any gene: 7. Germline CDR1 reads SEHNR; CDR2 reads FQNEAQ (reference sequence). The CDR3 extends over 17 amino acids. For the CDR3, the DNA is TGTGCCAGCAGCTCCCCGGACAGGGCGCCCTATAATTCACCCCTCCACTTT. Its protein is CASSSPDRAPYNSPLHF.

The gene calls are TRBV20-1 and TRBJ1-2, with TRBD1 as a possible D gene (5 bases). The V gene lost 1 base and the J gene lost 0 bases, with 12 bases spanning the gap. The CDR3 sequence is 15 residues long. Germline V gene data show CDR1 as DFQATT and CDR2 as SNEGSKA (reference sequence). This CDR3 reads CSARVVAGPNYGYTF. CDR3 nucleotides: TGCAGTGCTAGAGTAGTAGCGGGGCCTAACTATGGCTACACCTTC.

The genes are TRBV7-6 and TRBJ2-1; TRBD2 matches 11 bases. CDR3 length: 15 amino acids. The V and J ends lost 4 bases and 7 bases, in that order; junction bases with no gene match: 6. CDR1 is SGHVS and CDR2 is FNYEAQ in the germline V gene. CDR3 nucleotide sequence: TGTGCCAGCAGCTCAATGACTAGCGGGAAAAATGAGCAGTTCTTC. Protein sequence: CASSSMTSGKNEQFF.

In regard to this clonotype: This is likely a read error, given that the CDR3 carries no conserved phenylalanine or tryptophan at its end. The chain is built from TRBV2 and TRBJ1-5; 7 nucleotides line up with TRBD1. J gave up 6 bases and V 4 bases, and 6 bases lay outside the gene matches. The CDR3 spans 14 residues. The germline V gene encodes CDR1 SNHLY and CDR2 FYNNEI. In DNA, the CDR3 is TGTGCCAGCAGTGCAACAGGGGAAGGTCAGCCCCAGCATCTT. Its translation: CASSATGEGQPQHL.

The chain links TRBV12-3 or TRBV12-4 to TRBJ1-5; D might be TRBD1 (5 bases). CDR3 length equals 13 residues. Trimming stripped 6 bases from V and 3 bases from J, with 9 bases between. The CDR3 loop is CASSRQFNQPQHF. CDR3 in DNA: TGTGCCAGCAGCCGACAGTTCAATCAGCCCCAGCATTTT.

The V call is TRBV7-8, the J call TRBJ2-5, with a possible D match to TRBD1 (5 bases). This CDR3 comprises 15 residues. Trimming pared 1 base from V and 6 bases from J, leaving 15 bases between. The V gene's germline CDR1 is SGHVS and CDR2 FQNEAQ. The DNA for the CDR3 is TGTGCCAGCAGCTTAGGGGCAGGGATTTCCAAGACCCAGTACTTC. The encoded protein is CASSLGAGISKTQYF.